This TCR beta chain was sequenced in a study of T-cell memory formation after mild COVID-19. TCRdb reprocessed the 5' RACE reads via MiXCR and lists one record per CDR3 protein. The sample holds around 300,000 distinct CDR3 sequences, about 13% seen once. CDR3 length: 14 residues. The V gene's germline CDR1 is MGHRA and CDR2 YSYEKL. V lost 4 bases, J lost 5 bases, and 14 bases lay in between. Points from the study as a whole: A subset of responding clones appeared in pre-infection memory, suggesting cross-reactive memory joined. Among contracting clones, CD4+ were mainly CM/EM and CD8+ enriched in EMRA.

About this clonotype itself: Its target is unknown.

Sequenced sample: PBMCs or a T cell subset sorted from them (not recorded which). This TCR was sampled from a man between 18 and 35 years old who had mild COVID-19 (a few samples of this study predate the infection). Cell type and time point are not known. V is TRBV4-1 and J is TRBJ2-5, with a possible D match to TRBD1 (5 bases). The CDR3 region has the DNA TGCGCCAGCAGCCCACCTGGGGCTAGTGAGACCCAGTACTTC. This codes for CASSPPGASETQYF.